This record looks at one T cell receptor beta chain sequence and its context. One end of the junction varies from germline; a read error may be responsible. TCRdb called the reads again in MiXCR, with one record for every CDR3 protein. Among roughly 500,000 distinct CDR3 sequences listed, approximately 16% were seen once. This entry belongs to a study of T cell repertoires in cytomegalovirus infection. The germline gives CDR1 SGHVS, CDR2 FNYEAQ. CDR3 size: 13 residues. The receptor was derived from a human donor in good health (CMV status not recorded). Some clones in this sample may be carry-over from other donors' samples. J is TRBJ1-5 and V is TRBV7-6, with D hard to call. Sequences were obtained from CD8+ T cells from PBMCs. This CDR3 is CASSFEKNQPQRF. The DNA for the CDR3 is TGTGCCAGCAGCTTCGAGAAAAATCAGCCCCAGCGTTTT.